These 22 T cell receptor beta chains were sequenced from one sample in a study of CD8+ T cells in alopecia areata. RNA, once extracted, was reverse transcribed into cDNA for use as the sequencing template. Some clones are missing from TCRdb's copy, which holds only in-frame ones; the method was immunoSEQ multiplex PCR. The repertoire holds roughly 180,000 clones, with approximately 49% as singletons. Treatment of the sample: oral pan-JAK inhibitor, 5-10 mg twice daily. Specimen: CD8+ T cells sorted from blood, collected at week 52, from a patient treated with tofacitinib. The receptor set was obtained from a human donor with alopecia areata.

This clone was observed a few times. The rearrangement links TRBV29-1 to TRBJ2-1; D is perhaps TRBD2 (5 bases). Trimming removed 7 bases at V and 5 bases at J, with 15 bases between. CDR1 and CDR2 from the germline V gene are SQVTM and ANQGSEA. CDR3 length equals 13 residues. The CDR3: CSAPDSIHNEQFF. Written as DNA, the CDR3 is TGCAGCGCGCCGGACTCGATACACAATGAGCAGTTCTTC.

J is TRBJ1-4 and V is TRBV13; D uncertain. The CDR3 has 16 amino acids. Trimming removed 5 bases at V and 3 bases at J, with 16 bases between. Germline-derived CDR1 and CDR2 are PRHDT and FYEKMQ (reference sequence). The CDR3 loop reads CASSRGGRVPNEKLFF. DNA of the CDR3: TGTGCCAGCAGCCGCGGAGGGCGGGTACCTAATGAAAAACTGTTTTTT.

The CDR3 spells CASSGSRRVNQPQHF. The CDR3 DNA reads TGTGCCAGCAGTGGATCCAGGAGAGTCAATCAGCCCCAGCATTTT. V is TRBV6-1 and J is TRBJ1-5; no reliable D call. Germline V gene sequence: CDR1 MNHNS, CDR2 SASEGT. The CDR3 covers 15 residues. V lost 4 bases, J lost 3 bases, and 13 bases lay in between.

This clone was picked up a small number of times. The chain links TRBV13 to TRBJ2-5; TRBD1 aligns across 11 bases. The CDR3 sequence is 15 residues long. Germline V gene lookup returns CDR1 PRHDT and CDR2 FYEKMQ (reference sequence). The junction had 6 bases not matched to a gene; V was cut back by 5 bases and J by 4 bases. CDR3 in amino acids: CASSPRTGGPETQYF. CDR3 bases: TGTGCCAGCAGCCCGCGGACAGGGGGCCCAGAGACCCAGTACTTC. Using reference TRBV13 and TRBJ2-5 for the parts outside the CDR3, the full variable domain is AAGVIQSPRHLIKEKRETATLKCYPIPRHDTVYWYQQGPGQDPQFLISFYEKMQSDKGSIPDRFSAQQFSDYHSELNMSSLELGDSALYFCASSPRTGGPETQYFGPGTRLLVL.

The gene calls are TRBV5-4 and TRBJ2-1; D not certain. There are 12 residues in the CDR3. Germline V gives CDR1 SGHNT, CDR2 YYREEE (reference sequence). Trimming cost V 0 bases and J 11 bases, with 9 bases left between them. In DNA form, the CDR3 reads TGTGCCAGCAGCTTGGCCGACGGCCAGCAGTTCTTC. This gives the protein CASSLADGQQFF.

CDR3 loop: CASSAGTGLNQPQHF. The DNA of the CDR3 is TGTGCCAGCAGCGCGGGGACGGGACTCAATCAGCCCCAGCATTTT. The genes are TRBV7-9 and TRBJ1-5; a possible D gene is TRBD1 (5 bases). There are 15 residues in the CDR3. The V end lost 5 bases, the J end lost 3 bases, and 14 bases lay between the germline ends. Germline CDR1 SEHNR, CDR2 FQNEAQ (reference sequence).

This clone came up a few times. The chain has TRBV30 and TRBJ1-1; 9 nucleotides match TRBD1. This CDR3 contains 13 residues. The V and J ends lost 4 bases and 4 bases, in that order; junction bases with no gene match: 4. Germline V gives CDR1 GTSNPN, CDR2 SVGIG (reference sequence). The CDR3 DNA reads TGTGCCTGGATGGGGACAGGGTTCACTGAAGCTTTCTTT. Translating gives CAWMGTGFTEAFF. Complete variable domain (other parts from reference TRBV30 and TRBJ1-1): SQTIHQWPATLVQPVGSPLSLECTVEGTSNPNLYWYRQAAGRGLQLLFYSVGIGQISSEVPQNLSASRPQDRQFILSSKKLLLSDSGFYLCAWMGTGFTEAFFGQGTRLTVV.

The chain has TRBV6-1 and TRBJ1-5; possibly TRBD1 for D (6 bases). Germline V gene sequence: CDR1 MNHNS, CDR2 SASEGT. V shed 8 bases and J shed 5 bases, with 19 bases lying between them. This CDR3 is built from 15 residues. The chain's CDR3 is CASSPSQGTYQPQHF. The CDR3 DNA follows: TGTGCCAGCTCCCCTAGCCAGGGGACTTATCAGCCCCAGCATTTT.

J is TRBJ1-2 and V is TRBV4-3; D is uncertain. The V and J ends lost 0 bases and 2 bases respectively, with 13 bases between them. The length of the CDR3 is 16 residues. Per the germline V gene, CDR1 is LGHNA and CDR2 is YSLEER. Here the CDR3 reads CASSQDGIAFNYGYTF. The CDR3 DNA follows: TGCGCCAGCAGCCAAGACGGCATCGCATTCAACTATGGCTACACCTTC.

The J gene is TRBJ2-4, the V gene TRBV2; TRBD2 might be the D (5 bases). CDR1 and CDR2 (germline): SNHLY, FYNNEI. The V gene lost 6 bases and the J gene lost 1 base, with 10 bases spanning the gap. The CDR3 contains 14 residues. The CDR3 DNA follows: TGTGCCAGCAGACTAGATCGGGCCAAAAACATTCAGTACTTC. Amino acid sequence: CASRLDRAKNIQYF.

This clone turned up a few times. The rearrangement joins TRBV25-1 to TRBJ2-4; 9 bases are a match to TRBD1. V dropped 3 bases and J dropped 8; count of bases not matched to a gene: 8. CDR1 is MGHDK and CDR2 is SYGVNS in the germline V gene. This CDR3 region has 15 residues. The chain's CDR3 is CASSDFGTGIDIQYF. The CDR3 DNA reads TGTGCCAGCAGTGACTTCGGGACAGGGATTGACATTCAGTACTTC. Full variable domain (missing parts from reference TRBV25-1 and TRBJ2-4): EADIYQTPRYLVIGTGKKITLECSQTMGHDKMYWYQQDPGMELHLIHYSYGVNSTEKGDLSSESTVSRIRTEHFPLTLESARPSHTSQYLCASSDFGTGIDIQYFGAGTRLSVL.

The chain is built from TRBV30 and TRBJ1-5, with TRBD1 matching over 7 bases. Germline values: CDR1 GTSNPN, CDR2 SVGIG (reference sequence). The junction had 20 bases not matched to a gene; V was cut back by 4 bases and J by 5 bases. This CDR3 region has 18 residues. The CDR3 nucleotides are TGTGCCTGGACCCCAAATAACCAAGGGGGCCCTCTTTATCAGCCCCAGCATTTT. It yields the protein CAWTPNNQGGPLYQPQHF.

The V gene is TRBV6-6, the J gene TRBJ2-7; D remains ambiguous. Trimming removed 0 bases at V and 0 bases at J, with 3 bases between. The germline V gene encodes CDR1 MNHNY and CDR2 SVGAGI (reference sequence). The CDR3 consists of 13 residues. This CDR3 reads CASSYSASYEQYF. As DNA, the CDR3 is TGTGCCAGCAGTTACTCAGCCTCCTACGAGCAGTACTTC.

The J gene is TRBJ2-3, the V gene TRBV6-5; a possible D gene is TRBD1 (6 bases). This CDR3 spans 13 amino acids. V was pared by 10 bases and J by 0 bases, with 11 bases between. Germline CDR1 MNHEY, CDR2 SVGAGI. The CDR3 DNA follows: TGTGCCACCCAGGGGAGTAGCACAGATACGCAGTATTTT. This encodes CATQGSSTDTQYF.

CDR3 DNA sequence: TGTGCCAGCAGTTTAGTCCCACAGGGGACCGGGGAGCTGTTTTTT. Translated: CASSLVPQGTGELFF. This chain connects TRBV28 to TRBJ2-2; 7 positions agree with TRBD1. The CDR3 has 15 residues. Germline CDR1 is MDHEN and CDR2 is SYDVKM. The V gene end was trimmed by 2 bases and the J gene end by 5 bases; junction bases not matched to a gene: 5.

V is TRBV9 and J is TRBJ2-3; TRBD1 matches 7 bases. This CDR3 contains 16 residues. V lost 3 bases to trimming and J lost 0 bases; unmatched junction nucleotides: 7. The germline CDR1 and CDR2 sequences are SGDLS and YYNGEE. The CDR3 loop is CASSASTGYSTDTQYF. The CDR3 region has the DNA TGTGCCAGCAGCGCCTCGACAGGGTACAGCACAGATACGCAGTATTTT.

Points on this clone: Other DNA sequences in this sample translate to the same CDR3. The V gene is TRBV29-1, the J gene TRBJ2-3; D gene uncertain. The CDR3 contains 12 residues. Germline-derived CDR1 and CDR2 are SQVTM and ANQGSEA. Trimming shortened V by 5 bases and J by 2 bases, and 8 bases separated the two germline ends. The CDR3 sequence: CSVSGFTDTQYF. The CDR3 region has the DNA TGCAGCGTTTCTGGATTCACAGATACGCAGTATTTT.

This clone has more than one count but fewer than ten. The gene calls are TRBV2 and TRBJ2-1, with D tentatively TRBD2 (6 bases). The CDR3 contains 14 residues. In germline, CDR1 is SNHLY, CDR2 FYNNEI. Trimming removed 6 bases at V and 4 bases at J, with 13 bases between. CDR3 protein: CASSGRGKYNEQFF. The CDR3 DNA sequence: TGTGCCAGCAGCGGACGGGGGAAATACAATGAGCAGTTCTTC. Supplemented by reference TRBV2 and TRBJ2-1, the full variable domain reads EPEVTQTPSHQVTQMGQEVILRCVPISNHLYFYWYRQILGQKVEFLVSFYNNEISEKSEIFDDQFSVERPDGSNFTLKIRSTKLEDSAMYFCASSGRGKYNEQFFGPGTRLTVL.

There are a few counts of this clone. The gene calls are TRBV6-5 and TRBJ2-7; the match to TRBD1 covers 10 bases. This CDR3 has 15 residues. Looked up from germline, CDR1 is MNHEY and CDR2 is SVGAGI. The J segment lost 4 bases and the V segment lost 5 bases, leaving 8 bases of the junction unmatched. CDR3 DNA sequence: TGTGCCAGCAGTACCGGACAGGGGGGGACTTACGAGCAGTACTTC. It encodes CASSTGQGGTYEQYF.

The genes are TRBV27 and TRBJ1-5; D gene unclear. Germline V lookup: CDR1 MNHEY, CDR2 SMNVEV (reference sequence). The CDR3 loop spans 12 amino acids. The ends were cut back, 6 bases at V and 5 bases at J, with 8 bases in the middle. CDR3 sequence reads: CASRGGHQPQHF. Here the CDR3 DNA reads TGTGCCAGCAGAGGAGGGCATCAGCCCCAGCATTTT.

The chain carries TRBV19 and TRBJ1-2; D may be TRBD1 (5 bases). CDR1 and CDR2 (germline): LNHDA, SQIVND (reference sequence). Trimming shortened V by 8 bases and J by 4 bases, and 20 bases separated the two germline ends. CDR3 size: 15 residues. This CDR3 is CASSNPNRRGYGYTF. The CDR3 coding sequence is TGTGCCAGTTCTAATCCGAACAGGAGGGGCTATGGCTACACCTTC.

CDR3 region: CASSFRDGSYGYTF. The CDR3 nucleotides are TGTGCCAGCAGTTTCAGGGATGGAAGCTATGGCTACACCTTC. The rearrangement links TRBV27 to TRBJ1-2; D is possibly TRBD1 (5 bases). The germline V gene encodes CDR1 MNHEY and CDR2 SMNVEV (reference sequence). This CDR3 is built from 14 residues. Trimming took off 3 bases at V and 4 bases at J, with 12 bases between the two ends.